This is a list of T cell receptor beta chains from one sample in a study of cytomegalovirus exposure and HLA in healthy donors. TCRdb keeps only in-frame clones here, not all; method: immunoSEQ multiplex PCR. The sample has some 50,000 clones; around 94% are singletons. The material sequenced was PBMCs. These receptors were obtained from a woman aged 18-29 years in good health and CMV-seropositive. Each CDR3 is given with its conserved first and last residue. Each record gives: clone size, D gene, J gene, V gene, CDR3 DNA, CDR3 protein. D genes are given only for firm matches. The size of a clone is reported for some rows only, either as once, few or many, or as a class for expanded clones.

>.|.|TRBJ1-1|TRBV27
TGTGCCAGCAGTTTATTCGCAGGGATGAACACTGAAGCTTTCTTT
CASSLFAGMNTEAFF
>medium-sized|.|TRBJ2-2|TRBV7-3
TGTGCCAGCAGCCCCGACACCGGGGAGCTGTTTTTT
CASSPDTGELFF
>once|TRBD1|TRBJ2-3|TRBV14
TGTGCCAGCAGCCAATGGCCGGACAGGAACACAGATACGCAGTATTTT
CASSQWPDRNTDTQYF
>.|.|TRBJ2-3|TRBV11-1
TGTGCCAGCAGCTTAGCATGGGCAGTAGCAGATACGCAGTATTTT
CASSLAWAVADTQYF
>.|.|TRBJ2-1|TRBV7-2
TGTGCCAGCAGCACTGGAAGGCGACTGCTAACACATGAGCAGTTCTTC
CASSTGRRLLTHEQFF
>.|TRBD2|TRBJ2-7|TRBV11-3
TGTGCCAGCAGCCAAATAGCGGGAGTATCCTACGAGCAGTACTTC
CASSQIAGVSYEQYF
>.|.|TRBJ1-4|TRBV28
TGTGCCAGCAGTCCGAACGACGGGATGGTTAATGAAAAACTGTTTTTT
CASSPNDGMVNEKLFF
>.|.|TRBJ1-5|TRBV14
TGTGCCAGCAGCCAAGAAATGCACAGGGCGTGGAATCAGCCCCAGCATTTT
CASSQEMHRAWNQPQHF
>.|TRBD1|TRBJ1-1|TRBV6-1
TGTGCCAGCAGTGTAACCGGGACAGATGCTTTCTTT
CASSVTGTDAFF
>.|TRBD2|TRBJ2-7|TRBV7-6
TGTGCCAGCAGCTCCGGAGCGGGCAGCCGGGAGGACTTC
CASSSGAGSREDF
>once|.|TRBJ1-5|TRBV19
TGTGCCAGTAGTGCCGGGGGGGCTGGTCAGCCCCAGCATTTT
CASSAGGAGQPQHF
>once|.|TRBJ2-7|TRBV5-1
TGCGCCAGCAGCTTGACAGCCTCCTACGAGCAGTACTTC
CASSLTASYEQYF
>.|.|TRBJ2-3|TRBV29-1
TGCAGCGTTGAACTAGTAACTGGAACAGATACGCAGTATTTT
CSVELVTGTDTQYF
>.|TRBD2|TRBJ2-1|TRBV28
TGTGCCACCAAAGGGACTAGCGGTCCGCAGTTCTTC
CATKGTSGPQFF
>.|TRBD2|TRBJ2-1|TRBV9
TGTGCCAGCAGCGGATTAGCGGGAGCGGACTACAATGAGCAGTTCTTC
CASSGLAGADYNEQFF
>.|.|TRBJ2-1|TRBV11-3
TGTGCCAGCAGCTTAGTCGCCGGGAATGAGCAGTTCTTC
CASSLVAGNEQFF
>.|.|TRBJ2-3|TRBV19
TGTGCCAGTAGTATCGGCGGGTCCGCCTCAGATACGCAGTATTTT
CASSIGGSASDTQYF
>.|TRBD2|TRBJ2-1|TRBV7-3
TGTGCCAGCAGTCCAGGGGTAGCGGGAGGGCAAAATGAGCAGTTCTTC
CASSPGVAGGQNEQFF
>.|.|TRBJ2-3|TRBV29-1
TGCAGCGTCGCCCATAGCGTAACTGGAGATACGCAGTATTTT
CSVAHSVTGDTQYF
>.|.|TRBJ1-4|TRBV15
TGTGCCACCAGCAGAGTGAGGGAGGGCAATGAAAAACTGTTTTTT
CATSRVREGNEKLFF
>.|.|TRBJ1-4|TRBV15
TGTGCCACCAGCAGAGACCTCCCAAGGGGCAGTGAAAAACTGTTTTTT
CATSRDLPRGSEKLFF
>.|TRBD1|TRBJ2-2|TRBV4-1
TGCGCCAGCAGCCAAGAGGACAGGGGGCTTGGCGGGGAGCTGTTTTTT
CASSQEDRGLGGELFF
>.|.|TRBJ1-1|TRBV4-1
TGCGCCAGCAGCCAAGTCGAGAGAAACACTGAAGCTTTCTTT
CASSQVERNTEAFF
>.|.|TRBJ2-1|TRBV5-1
TGCGCCAGCAGCTTGGTGAGGGATGGGTACAATGAGCAGTTCTTC
CASSLVRDGYNEQFF
>.|.|TRBJ2-7|TRBV30
TGTGCCTGGAGTGACCCCGGCAGGGGAGCATACGAGCAGTACTTC
CAWSDPGRGAYEQYF
>.|TRBD2|TRBJ2-7|TRBV27
TGTGCCAGCAGTGCCCCGGGGGGGAACCACGAGCAGTACTTC
CASSAPGGNHEQYF
>.|TRBD1|TRBJ2-1|TRBV7-9
TGTGCCAGCAGCTTGGGGCAGGGGGCGGTCGAGCAGTTCTTC
CASSLGQGAVEQFF
>.|.|TRBJ1-1|TRBV11-3
TGTGCCAGCAGCTTTGGCAGGGAAGCTTTCTTT
CASSFGREAFF
>.|.|TRBJ2-1|TRBV7-8
TGTGCCAGCAGCCCAAACCCCTCACTAGCTATCAATGAGCAGTTCTTC
CASSPNPSLAINEQFF
>.|.|TRBJ2-2|TRBV2
TGTGCCAGCAGTGAAGTGGGAGGGGGCACCGGGGAGCTGTTTTTT
CASSEVGGGTGELFF
>.|.|TRBJ2-5|TRBV18
TGTGCCAGCTCCGGACAGCGGAGGGAGACCCAGTACTTC
CASSGQRRETQYF
>.|TRBD2|TRBJ2-5|TRBV7-9
TGTGCCAGTGAGCGGGATAAGACCCAGTACTTC
CASERDKTQYF
>.|.|TRBJ2-2|TRBV27
TGTGCCAGCAGTAAGACCGGGTGGGAGCTGTTTTTT
CASSKTGWELFF
>few|TRBD2|TRBJ2-2|TRBV4-2
TGTGCCAGCAGCCAAGGGGAGGCTAGCGGGGCCCTGAACACCGGGGAGCTGTTTTTT
CASSQGEASGALNTGELFF
>.|.|TRBJ1-5|TRBV28
TGTGCCAGCAGGGGCGGGGAAGGGTTGTCGCGGCCCCAGCATTTT
CASRGGEGLSRPQHF
>.|.|TRBJ1-6|TRBV4-3
TGCGCCAGCAGCCAAGTAGGGGTAAATAATTCACCCCTCCACTTT
CASSQVGVNNSPLHF
>.|TRBD2|TRBJ2-7|TRBV19
TGTGCCAGTAGTATATTTAGCGGGGTGGGCTACGAGCAGTACTTC
CASSIFSGVGYEQYF
>.|.|TRBJ2-7|TRBV2
TGTGCCAGCAGTCCACGACAGAGCTCCTACGAGCAGTACTTC
CASSPRQSSYEQYF
>.|TRBD1|TRBJ2-7|TRBV11-3
TGTGCCAGCAGCTTAAGGGGAGGACAGGGATACGAGCAGTACTTC
CASSLRGGQGYEQYF
>.|TRBD2|TRBJ2-7|TRBV7-2
TGTGCCAGCAGCTTAGAACTAGCGGGAGTCCACGAGCAGTACTTC
CASSLELAGVHEQYF
>.|.|TRBJ2-1|TRBV6-5
TGTGCCAGCAGTTACTCAGGGGGATTCTCCTACAATGAGCAGTTCTTC
CASSYSGGFSYNEQFF
>.|TRBD2|TRBJ2-1|TRBV5-4
TGTGCCAGCAGTTCTCCGAGGGGGCGTCGGACTAGCGGCTACAATGAGCAGTTCTTC
CASSSPRGRRTSGYNEQFF
>once|.|TRBJ2-2|TRBV28
TGTGCCAGCAGACAGGGTCGGGGCACCGGGGAGCTGTTTTTT
CASRQGRGTGELFF
>.|TRBD1|TRBJ1-2|TRBV6-5
TGTGCCAGCAGTTTCCGAGGGACAGGGGGTCGCTACACCTTC
CASSFRGTGGRYTF
>.|TRBD1|TRBJ2-7|TRBV9
TGTGCCAGCAGCGTAGTGGCAGGGGGCTCTGTCGAGCAGTACTTC
CASSVVAGGSVEQYF
>.|.|TRBJ2-7|TRBV19
TGTGCCAGTAGTATGGTGGGGGCCTTGGGCGAGCAGTACTTC
CASSMVGALGEQYF
>.|.|TRBJ1-6|TRBV27
TGTGCCAGCAGTCCGCGGGGGCCTGGACAGTATTCACCCCTCCACTTT
CASSPRGPGQYSPLHF
>.|.|TRBJ2-7|TRBV19
TGTGCCAGTAGCCCAGTGGGGTCATCAGAGCGGAGGGGTGCCTACGAGCAGTACTTC
CASSPVGSSERRGAYEQYF
>.|.|TRBJ2-7|TRBV28
TGTGCCAGCAGTTTACCGGGTCTTTCATTGAGCGAGCAGTACTTC
CASSLPGLSLSEQYF
>.|.|TRBJ2-7|TRBV11-3
TGTGCCAGCAGCTTAGACACCTACGAGCAGTACTTC
CASSLDTYEQYF
>once|.|TRBJ1-1|TRBV27
TGTGCCAGCAGTCCTAGGGGAGGGACTGAAGCTTTCTTT
CASSPRGGTEAFF
>.|TRBD1|TRBJ1-3|TRBV7-6
TGTGCCAGCAGCGCGAGCACACCCAGGGGGCCTGGAAACACCATATATTTT
CASSASTPRGPGNTIYF
>.|TRBD1|TRBJ1-1|TRBV10-2
TGCGCCAGCAGCGGACAGGCGAACACTGAAGCTTTCTTT
CASSGQANTEAFF
>.|TRBD2|TRBJ2-7|TRBV27
TGTGCCAGCAGTCCCGGGACTAGCGGGAGCTACGAGCAGTACTTC
CASSPGTSGSYEQYF
>.|TRBD2|TRBJ2-3|TRBV27
TGTGCCAGCAGTCCAGGACTAGCGGCAGATACGCAGTATTTT
CASSPGLAADTQYF
>.|.|TRBJ2-7|TRBV4-3
TGCGCCAGCAGCCAAGTGTGGGCTTTCCGCACCGAGCAGTACTTC
CASSQVWAFRTEQYF
>once|.|TRBJ2-5|TRBV9
TGTGCCAGCAGCGTTTCGGACAGCGGCATCAGGTACTTC
CASSVSDSGIRYF